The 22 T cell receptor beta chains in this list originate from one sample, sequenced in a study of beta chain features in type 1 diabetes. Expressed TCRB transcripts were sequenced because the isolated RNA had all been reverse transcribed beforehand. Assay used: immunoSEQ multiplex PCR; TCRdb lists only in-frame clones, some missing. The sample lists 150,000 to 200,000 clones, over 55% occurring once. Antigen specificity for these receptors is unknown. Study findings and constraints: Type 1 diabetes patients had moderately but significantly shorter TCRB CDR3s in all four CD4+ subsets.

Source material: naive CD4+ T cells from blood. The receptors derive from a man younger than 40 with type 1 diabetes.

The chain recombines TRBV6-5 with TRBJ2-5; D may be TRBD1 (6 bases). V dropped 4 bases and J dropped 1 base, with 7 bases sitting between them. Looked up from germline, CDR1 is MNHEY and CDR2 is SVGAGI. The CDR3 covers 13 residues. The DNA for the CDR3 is TGTGCCAGCAGTTGGACAGTCCAAGAGACCCAGTACTTC. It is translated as CASSWTVQETQYF.

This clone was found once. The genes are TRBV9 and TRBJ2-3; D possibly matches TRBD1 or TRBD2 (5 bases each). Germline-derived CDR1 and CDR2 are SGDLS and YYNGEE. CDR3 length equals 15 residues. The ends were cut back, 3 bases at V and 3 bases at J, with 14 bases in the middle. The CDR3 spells CASSARGRTTDTQYF. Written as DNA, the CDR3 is TGTGCCAGCAGCGCACGGGGCAGGACTACAGATACGCAGTATTTT.

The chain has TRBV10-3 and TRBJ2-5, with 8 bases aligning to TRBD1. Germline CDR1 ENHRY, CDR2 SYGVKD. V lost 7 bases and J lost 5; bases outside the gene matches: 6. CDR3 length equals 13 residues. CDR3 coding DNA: TGTGCCATCACGGACAGGGAGACGGAGACCCAGTACTTC. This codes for CAITDRETETQYF.

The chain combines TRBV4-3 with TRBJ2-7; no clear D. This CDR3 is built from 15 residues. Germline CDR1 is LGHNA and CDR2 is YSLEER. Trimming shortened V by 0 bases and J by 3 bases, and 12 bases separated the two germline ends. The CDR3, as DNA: TGCGCCAGCAGCCAAGAGAGGCAGCCAGGCTACGAGCAGTACTTC. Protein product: CASSQERQPGYEQYF.

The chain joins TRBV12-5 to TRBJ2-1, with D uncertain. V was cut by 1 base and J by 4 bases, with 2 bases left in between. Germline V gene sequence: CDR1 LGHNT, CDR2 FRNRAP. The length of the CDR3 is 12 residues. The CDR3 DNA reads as TGTGCTAGTGGTTTGGCGTACAATGAGCAGTTCTTC. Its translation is CASGLAYNEQFF.

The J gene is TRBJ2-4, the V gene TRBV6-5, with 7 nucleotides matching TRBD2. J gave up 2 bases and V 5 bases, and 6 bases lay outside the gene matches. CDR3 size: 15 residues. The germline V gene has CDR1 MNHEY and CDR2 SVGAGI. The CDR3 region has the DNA TGTGCCAGCAGTCCCGGGGGGTTACCCAAAAACATTCAGTACTTC. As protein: CASSPGGLPKNIQYF.

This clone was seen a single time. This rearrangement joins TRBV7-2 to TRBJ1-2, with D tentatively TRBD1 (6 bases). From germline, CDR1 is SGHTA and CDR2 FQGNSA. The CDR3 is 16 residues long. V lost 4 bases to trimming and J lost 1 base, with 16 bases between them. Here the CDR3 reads CASSSNSPQGNYGYTF. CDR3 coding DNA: TGTGCCAGCAGCTCTAATTCCCCACAGGGTAACTATGGCTACACCTTC.

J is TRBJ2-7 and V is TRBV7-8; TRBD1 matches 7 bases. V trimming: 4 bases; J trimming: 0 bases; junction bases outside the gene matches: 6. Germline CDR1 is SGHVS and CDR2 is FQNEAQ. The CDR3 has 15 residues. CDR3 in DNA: TGTGCCAGCAGCTCCGGGACAGCAAACTCCTACGAGCAGTACTTC. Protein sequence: CASSSGTANSYEQYF.

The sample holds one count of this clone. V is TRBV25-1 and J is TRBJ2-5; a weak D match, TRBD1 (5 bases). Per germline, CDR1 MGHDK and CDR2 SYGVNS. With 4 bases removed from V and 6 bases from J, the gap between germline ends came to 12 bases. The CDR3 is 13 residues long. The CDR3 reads CASSVVTDKTQYF. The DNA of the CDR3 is TGTGCCAGCAGTGTTGTGACGGACAAGACCCAGTACTTC.

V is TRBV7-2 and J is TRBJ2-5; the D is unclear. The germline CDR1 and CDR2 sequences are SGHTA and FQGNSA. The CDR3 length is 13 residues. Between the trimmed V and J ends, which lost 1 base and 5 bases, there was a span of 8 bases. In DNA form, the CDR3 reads TGTGCCAGCAGCTTAGTTTTGTTGGAGACCCAGTACTTC. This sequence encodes CASSLVLLETQYF.

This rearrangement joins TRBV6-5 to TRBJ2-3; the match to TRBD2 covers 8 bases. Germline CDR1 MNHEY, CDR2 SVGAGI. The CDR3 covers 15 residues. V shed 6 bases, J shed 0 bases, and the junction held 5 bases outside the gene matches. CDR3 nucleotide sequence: TGTGCCAGCAGCCAAACTAGCGGCAGCACAGATACGCAGTATTTT. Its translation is CASSQTSGSTDTQYF.

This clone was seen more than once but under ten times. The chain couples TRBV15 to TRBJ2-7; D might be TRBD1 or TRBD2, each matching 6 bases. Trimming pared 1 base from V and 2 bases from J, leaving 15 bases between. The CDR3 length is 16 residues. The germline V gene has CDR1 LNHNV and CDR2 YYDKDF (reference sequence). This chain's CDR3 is CATSRVFGGLAYEQYF. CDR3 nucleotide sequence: TGTGCCACCAGCAGAGTCTTTGGGGGGCTCGCCTACGAGCAGTACTTC.

The CDR3 protein is CSVAYETQYF. The CDR3, as DNA: TGCAGCGTTGCATACGAGACCCAGTACTTC. J is TRBJ2-5 and V is TRBV29-1; D is unclear. This CDR3 comprises 10 residues. Deletions cut 4 bases from V and 5 bases from J, with 5 bases between. CDR1 and CDR2 (germline): SQVTM, ANQGSEA.

CDR3 nucleotide sequence: TGCAGCGTCGCTACTGGGGATGGGTATGGCTACACCTTC. It encodes CSVATGDGYGYTF. This sequence joins TRBV29-1 and TRBJ1-2; no clear D gene. V lost 6 bases and J 5 bases, leaving 16 bases between the germline ends. The germline V gene encodes CDR1 SQVTM and CDR2 ANQGSEA. The length of the CDR3 is 13 residues.

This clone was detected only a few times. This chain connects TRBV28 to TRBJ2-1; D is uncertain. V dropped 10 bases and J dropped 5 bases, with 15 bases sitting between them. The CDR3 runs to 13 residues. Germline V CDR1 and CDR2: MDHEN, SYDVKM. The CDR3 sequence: CATTPSRHNEQFF. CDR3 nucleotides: TGTGCCACCACCCCCTCTCGGCACAATGAGCAGTTCTTC.

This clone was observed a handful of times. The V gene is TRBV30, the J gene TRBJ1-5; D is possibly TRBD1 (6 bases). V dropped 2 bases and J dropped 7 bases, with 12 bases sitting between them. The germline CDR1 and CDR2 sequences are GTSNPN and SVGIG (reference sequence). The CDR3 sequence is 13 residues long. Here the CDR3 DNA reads TGTGCCTGGAGTCCCACAGGGACCCAGCCCCAGCATTTT. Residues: CAWSPTGTQPQHF.

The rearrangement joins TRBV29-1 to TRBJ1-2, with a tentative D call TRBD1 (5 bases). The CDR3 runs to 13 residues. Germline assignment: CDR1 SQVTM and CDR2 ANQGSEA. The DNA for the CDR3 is TGCAGGGCCGGGACCGATCACCTTGTCGGCTACACCTTC. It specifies CRAGTDHLVGYTF.

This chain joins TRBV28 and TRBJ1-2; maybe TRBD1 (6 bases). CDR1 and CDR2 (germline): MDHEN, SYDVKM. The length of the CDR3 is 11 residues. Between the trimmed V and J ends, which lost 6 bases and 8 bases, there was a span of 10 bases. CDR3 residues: CASSRTVGYTF. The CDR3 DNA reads TGTGCCAGCAGCAGGACAGTCGGCTACACCTTC.

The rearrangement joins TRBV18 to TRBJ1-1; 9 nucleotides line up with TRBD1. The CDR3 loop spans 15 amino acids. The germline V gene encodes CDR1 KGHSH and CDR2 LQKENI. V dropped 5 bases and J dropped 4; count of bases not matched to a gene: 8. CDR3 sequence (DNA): TGTGCCAGCTCATCAGGGACAGGGAGGGCCACTGAAGCTTTCTTT. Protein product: CASSSGTGRATEAFF. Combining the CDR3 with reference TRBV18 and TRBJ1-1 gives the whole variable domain NAGVMQNPRHLVRRRGQEARLRCSPMKGHSHVYWYRQLPEEGLKFMVYLQKENIIDESGMPKERFSAEFPKEGPSILRIQQVVRGDSAAYFCASSSGTGRATEAFFGQGTRLTVV.

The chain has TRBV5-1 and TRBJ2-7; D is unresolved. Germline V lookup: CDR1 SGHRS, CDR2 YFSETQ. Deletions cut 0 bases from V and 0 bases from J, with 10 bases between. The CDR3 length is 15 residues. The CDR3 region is CASSLGQLDSYEQYF. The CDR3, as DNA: TGCGCCAGCAGCTTGGGGCAGCTAGACTCCTACGAGCAGTACTTC.

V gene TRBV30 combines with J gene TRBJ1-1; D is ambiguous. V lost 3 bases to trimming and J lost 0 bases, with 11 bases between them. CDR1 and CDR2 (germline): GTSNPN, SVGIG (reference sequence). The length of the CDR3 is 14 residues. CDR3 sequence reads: CAWSQPYMNTEAFF. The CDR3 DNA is TGTGCCTGGAGCCAGCCCTACATGAACACTGAAGCTTTCTTT. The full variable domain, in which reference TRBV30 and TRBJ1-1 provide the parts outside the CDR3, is SQTIHQWPATLVQPVGSPLSLECTVEGTSNPNLYWYRQAAGRGLQLLFYSVGIGQISSEVPQNLSASRPQDRQFILSSKKLLLSDSGFYLCAWSQPYMNTEAFFGQGTRLTVV.

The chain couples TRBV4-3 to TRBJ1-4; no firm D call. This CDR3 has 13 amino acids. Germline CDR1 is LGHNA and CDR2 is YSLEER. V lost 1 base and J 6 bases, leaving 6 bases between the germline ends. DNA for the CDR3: TGCGCCAGCAGCCAAGGGCGTCATGAAAAACTGTTTTTT. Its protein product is CASSQGRHEKLFF.